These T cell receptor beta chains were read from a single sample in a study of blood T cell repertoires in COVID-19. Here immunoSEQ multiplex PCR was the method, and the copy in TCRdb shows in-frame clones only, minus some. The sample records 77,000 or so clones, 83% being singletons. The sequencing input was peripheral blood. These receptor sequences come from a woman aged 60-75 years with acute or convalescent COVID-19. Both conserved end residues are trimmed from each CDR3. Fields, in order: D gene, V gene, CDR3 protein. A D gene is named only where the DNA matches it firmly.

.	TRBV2	ASIREGNTEAF
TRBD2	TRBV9	ASSVDPRAGAGRNEQF
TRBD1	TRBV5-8	ASSSQGGNQPQH
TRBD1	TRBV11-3	ASSPTGGRSGANVLT
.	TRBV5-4	ASSLGLGGMTGNTIY
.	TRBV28	ASSFPGVQETQY
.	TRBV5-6	ASSLWQGNEQY
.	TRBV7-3	ASSLNGGQFNEQF
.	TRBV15	ATSSSLTAGADTQY
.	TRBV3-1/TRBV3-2	ASSQGSKGGEKLF
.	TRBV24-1	ATSDYAGNGYT
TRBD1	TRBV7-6	ASSSGQRSGNTIY
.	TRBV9	ASSPRTLTEAF
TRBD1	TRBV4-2	ASSQVPDRDNQPQH
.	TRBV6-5	ASSPRRGNTEAF
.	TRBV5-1	ASSLAVSTEAF
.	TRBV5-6	ASSLGGNEKLF
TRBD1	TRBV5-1	ASSRITRTGSSGANVLT
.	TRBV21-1	ASSKARPNYGYT
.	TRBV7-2	ASSLTHRGYSNQPQH
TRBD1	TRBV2	ATHRGQRDTQY
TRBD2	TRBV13	ASSLVGLAGDTDTQY
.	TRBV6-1	ASSETPGANEKLF